This TCR beta chain was identified during a study of human T cells and chemical hapten exposure. Points from the study as a whole: Counts of TCRs above 1 in 1000 frequency stayed unchanged with DPC sensitization.

Time point: patch test 1, 2 weeks after DPC sensitization. The treatment was: therapeutic diphenylcyclopropenone sensitization with weekly scalp DPC. A single record per CDR3 protein comes from TCRdb applying MiXCR to the RACE reads. In the table there are roughly 200,000 distinct CDR3 sequences, 20% to 25% of which are singletons. This clonotype was recorded a few times. Antigen unknown. The CDR3 length is 19 residues. Germline CDR1 and CDR2: MNHEY and SVGEGT. V shed 0 bases and J 0 bases; nucleotides not matched to a gene: 11. The rearrangement uses TRBV6-2 or TRBV6-3 and TRBJ2-1; 7 bases fit TRBD2. The source of this sequence is a woman aged 45-65 years with alopecia areata. Some clones in this sample may be carry-over from other donors' samples. The source was whole blood, collected in connection with sensitization to the hapten diphenylcyclopropenone (DPC). The CDR3 here is CASSYSIPSGKRSYNEQFF. In DNA form, the CDR3 reads TGTGCCAGCAGTTACTCGATTCCTAGCGGAAAACGCTCCTACAATGAGCAGTTCTTC.